The 14 T cell receptor beta chains presented below share a single source sample, sequenced in a study of T cell repertoires in cytomegalovirus infection. MiXCR, run by TCRdb on the reads, gives a single entry per CDR3 protein. In the table there are approximately 74,000 distinct CDR3 sequences, 35% to 45% of which are singletons. Their target antigens are unknown. The source material was CD8+ T cells from cultured PBMCs, sampled from culture after CMV antigen stimulation. These receptors all stem from a human donor in good health (CMV status not recorded). Some clones in this sample may be carry-over from other donors' samples.

V gene TRBV7-6 combines with J gene TRBJ1-2; no definite D call. V gave up 1 base and J gave up 4 bases, with 10 bases separating them. Germline CDR1 and CDR2: SGHVS and FNYEAQ. CDR3 length: 14 residues. CDR3 bases: TGTGCCAGCAGCTTAGGGGAGGGTAGCTATGGCTACACCTTC. Residues: CASSLGEGSYGYTF. The full variable domain, with the rest looked up from reference TRBV7-6 and TRBJ1-2, is GAGVSQSPRYKVTKRGQDVALRCDPISGHVSLYWYRQALGQGPEFLTYFNYEAQQDKSGLPNDRFSAERPEGSISTLTIQRTEQRDSAMYRCASSLGEGSYGYTFGSGTRLTVV.

The CDR3 reads CASSQERNSDEQFF. The CDR3 nucleotides are TGCGCCAGCAGCCAAGAGAGAAATAGCGACGAGCAGTTCTTC. The chain carries TRBV4-1 and TRBJ2-1, with TRBD2 as a possible D gene (5 bases). Germline V gene sequence: CDR1 MGHRA, CDR2 YSYEKL. This CDR3 comprises 14 residues. The ends were cut back, 0 bases at V and 10 bases at J, with 13 bases in the middle.

This clonotype was detected a few times. This chain joins TRBV4-1 and TRBJ2-2; D not resolved. The ends were cut back, 3 bases at V and 4 bases at J, with 15 bases in the middle. The CDR3 runs to 16 residues. Germline V gene lookup returns CDR1 MGHRA and CDR2 YSYEKL. CDR3 region: CASSQYPERVTGELFF. CDR3 nucleotides: TGCGCCAGCAGCCAGTACCCCGAACGTGTCACCGGGGAGCTGTTTTTT.

This chain uses TRBV9 with TRBJ2-3; weak D call: TRBD2 (6 bases). Trimming shortened V by 3 bases and J by 2 bases, and 7 bases separated the two germline ends. Germline CDR1 reads SGDLS; CDR2 reads YYNGEE. CDR3 length: 13 residues. CDR3 bases: TGTGCCAGCAGCGGGACTAACACAGATACGCAGTATTTT. Translating gives CASSGTNTDTQYF.

The chain couples TRBV12-3 or TRBV12-4 to TRBJ1-4, with D hard to call. The CDR3 length is 13 residues. The ends were cut back, 3 bases at V and 2 bases at J, with 4 bases in the middle. For the CDR3, the DNA is TGTGCCAGCAGTTTGGATACTAATGAAAAACTGTTTTTT. Residues: CASSLDTNEKLFF.

This clonotype was observed a handful of times. The CDR3 DNA is TGCAGTGCTCCTACGACAGAAATGTGGCAGTTCTTC. Its translation is CSAPTTEMWQFF. V is TRBV20-1 and J is TRBJ2-1; D possibly corresponds to TRBD1 (5 bases). The V end was cut by 5 bases, the J end by 12 bases, with 17 bases between. This CDR3 spans 12 amino acids. CDR1 and CDR2 (germline): DFQATT, SNEGSKA (reference sequence).

This clonotype was detected a few times. The DNA of the CDR3 is TGCAGTGCTAGACCCGACAGGGCAACTAGCACAGATACGCAGTATTTT. Translated, it gives CSARPDRATSTDTQYF. The V call is TRBV20-1, the J call TRBJ2-3; 7 bases map to TRBD1. This CDR3 is built from 16 residues. The germline gives CDR1 DFQATT, CDR2 SNEGSKA (reference sequence). The V gene end was trimmed by 2 bases and the J gene end by 0 bases; junction bases not matched to a gene: 8.

CDR3 in amino acids: CSARKKTENNQPQHF. CDR3 sequence (DNA): TGCAGTGCTAGAAAGAAGACAGAGAACAATCAGCCCCAGCATTTT. This rearrangement joins TRBV20-1 to TRBJ1-5; D is perhaps TRBD1 (5 bases). Germline assignment: CDR1 DFQATT and CDR2 SNEGSKA (reference sequence). Trimming took off 2 bases at V and 3 bases at J, with 14 bases between the two ends. The CDR3 is 15 amino acids.

This chain links TRBV6-2 or TRBV6-3 with TRBJ2-5; maybe TRBD1 (6 bases). V dropped 8 bases and J dropped 4 bases, with 20 bases sitting between them. The CDR3 has 15 residues. The germline V gene encodes CDR1 MNHEY and CDR2 SVGEGT. The CDR3 sequence is CASCESSGTLETQYF. CDR3 sequence (DNA): TGTGCCAGCTGCGAATCCTCCGGGACACTAGAGACCCAGTACTTC.

This chain links TRBV12-3 or TRBV12-4 with TRBJ2-1, with 7 bases identical to TRBD2. The CDR3 loop spans 14 amino acids. The V gene end was trimmed by 6 bases and the J gene end by 2 bases; junction bases not matched to a gene: 4. The CDR3: CASRGLDPYNEQFF. CDR3 in DNA: TGTGCCAGCAGAGGACTAGATCCCTACAATGAGCAGTTCTTC.

The sample holds a few counts of this clonotype. Here the CDR3 reads CASSWEFRQGWRGPGEQYF. The CDR3 nucleotides are TGTGCCAGCAGCTGGGAGTTCCGCCAGGGTTGGCGGGGGCCGGGGGAGCAGTACTTC. This chain uses TRBV7-4 with TRBJ2-7; TRBD2 might be the D (7 bases). Trimming took 4 bases from V and 7 from J, leaving 32 bases between them. Germline lookup yields CDR1 SGHVT and CDR2 SQSDAQ. The CDR3 length is 19 residues.

This clonotype came up a few times. The gene calls are TRBV6-1 and TRBJ2-2; D is unclear. This CDR3 has 17 residues. Germline values: CDR1 MNHNS, CDR2 SASEGT. Trimming left V 4 bases short and J 1 base short, with 16 bases between. For the CDR3, the DNA is TGTGCCAGCAGTGTTTCCGGGTTGCTGGTGAACACCGGGGAGCTGTTTTTT. Its translation is CASSVSGLLVNTGELFF.

CDR3 DNA sequence: TGTGCCAGTAAGATCGGGGGGGGGACCTACAATGAGCAGTTCTTC. Its protein is CASKIGGGTYNEQFF. The chain joins TRBV19 to TRBJ2-1, with 8 bases matching TRBD2. The CDR3 has 15 residues. V dropped 7 bases and J dropped 2; count of bases not matched to a gene: 7. Germline CDR1 and CDR2: LNHDA and SQIVND (reference sequence).

The chain has TRBV27 and TRBJ1-2; TRBD1 matches 7 bases. The CDR3 extends over 14 amino acids. Germline V gene data show CDR1 as MNHEY and CDR2 as SMNVEV (reference sequence). Trimming at V came to 6 bases and at J to 4 bases, leaving 8 bases not matched to a gene. CDR3 region: CASRDRDSGYGYTF. DNA for the CDR3: TGTGCCAGCAGAGACAGGGACTCCGGCTATGGCTACACCTTC.